This is a list of T cell receptor beta chains from one sample in a study of blood T cell repertoires in COVID-19. TCRdb keeps only in-frame clones here, not all; method: immunoSEQ multiplex PCR. This sample has 130,000 to 150,000 clones, with approximately 80% found just once. The sample consisted of peripheral blood. The receptors here all came from a human donor in a cohort sampled during active COVID-19. Each CDR3 is given with its conserved first and last residue.

V gene	J gene	CDR3 protein
TRBV28	TRBJ1-4	CASSQGGSNEKLFF
TRBV28	TRBJ2-7	CASTPPRPSYEQYF
TRBV20-1	TRBJ1-2	CSAGIDGYTF
TRBV4-3	TRBJ2-2	CASSPTTSGGSGELFF
TRBV7-9	TRBJ1-1	CASSERVGWTEAFF
TRBV11-3	TRBJ2-3	CASSFTGVAAQYF
TRBV11-3	TRBJ2-4	CASSLENRGAAKNIQYF
TRBV7-8	TRBJ1-1	CASSRRGAEAFF
TRBV4-3	TRBJ1-4	CASSPRGAGEEKLFF
TRBV28	TRBJ1-1	CASRTGGVMNTEAFF
TRBV6-5	TRBJ1-5	CASSYVQGDQPQHF
TRBV18	TRBJ2-7	CASSPSPAYEQYF
TRBV11-3	TRBJ1-6	CASSPGVGSPEGSYNSPLHF
TRBV28	TRBJ2-2	CASSYSGANTGELFF
TRBV5-1	TRBJ1-6	CASSLAGSGGSPLHF
TRBV4-1	TRBJ2-2	CASRYTGDGELFF
TRBV5-1	TRBJ1-6	CASSFTGTANNSPLHF
TRBV5-4	TRBJ2-1	CASSRPTSGANNEQFF
TRBV2	TRBJ1-5	CASREDRAIQPQHF
TRBV7-3	TRBJ2-7	CASSPRDSETQYF
TRBV3-1/TRBV3-2	TRBJ1-3	CASNFGSGSGNTIYF
TRBV4-3	TRBJ2-7	CASSQVGDLAKEQYF
TRBV6-6	TRBJ1-6	CASSTGQGNSPLHF
TRBV7-9	TRBJ1-3	CASSQTGSSGNTIYF
TRBV19	TRBJ1-5	CASFSGSRNESNQPQHF
TRBV6-5	TRBJ1-2	CASSPGGYGYTF
TRBV3-1/TRBV3-2	TRBJ2-1	CASSPPGSIYNEQFF
TRBV11-3	TRBJ2-2	CASKQGEVAGELFF
TRBV5-4	TRBJ2-5	CASSWGGRHNQETQYF
TRBV7-2	TRBJ1-2	CASSPAFDSLFGYTF
TRBV9	TRBJ2-3	CASSSYGSTDTQYF
TRBV19	TRBJ1-6	CASSVTYGSLLGSPLHF
TRBV6-2/TRBV6-3	TRBJ1-3	CASSYRDRNTIYF
TRBV5-8	TRBJ1-5	CASSPSGDNQHF
TRBV5-6	TRBJ1-2	CASSLAQGHGYTF
TRBV2	TRBJ1-1	CASSVIENTEAFF